This is a list of T cell receptor beta chains from one sample in a study of blood T cell repertoires in COVID-19. Profiled with immunoSEQ multiplex PCR; TCRdb holds only in-frame clones, not every one. There are approximately 160,000 clones in the sample; about 81% occur only once, and more than 5.5% lies in the top ten. Sample: PBMCs or T cells enriched from blood (not recorded which). The receptors originated from a man aged 50-59 years who had recovered from COVID-19. The CDR3 runs from the conserved cysteine through the conserved F or W. D genes are given only for firm matches. Rows give clone size only sometimes, using once, few, many, or a class for an expanded clone.

length,D,size,J,V,DNA,CDR3
16,NA,few,TRBJ1-1,TRBV7-9,TGTGCCAGCAGCCCACCGCCCCCCACAGTGAACACTGAAGCTTTCTTT,CASSPPPPTVNTEAFF
16,TRBD1,NA,TRBJ1-2,TRBV3-1/TRBV3-2,TGTGCCAGCAGCCAAGAGCGGACAGGGACTTACTATGGCTACACCTTC,CASSQERTGTYYGYTF
13,NA,NA,TRBJ1-3,TRBV18,TGTGCCAGCTCCCCTAGACCAATGGACACCATATATTTT,CASSPRPMDTIYF
15,NA,NA,TRBJ1-3,TRBV5-4,TGTGCCAGCAGCTTGGACGGGTTCTCTGGAAACACCATATATTTT,CASSLDGFSGNTIYF
13,NA,NA,TRBJ1-1,TRBV3-1/TRBV3-2,TGTGCCAGCAGCCAAGTGACCGGGGGTGAAGCTTTCTTT,CASSQVTGGEAFF
17,NA,NA,TRBJ2-3,TRBV19,TGTGCCAGTAGTATAGGAAGGCAGCGGACTAGCACAGATACGCAGTATTTT,CASSIGRQRTSTDTQYF
18,TRBD1,NA,TRBJ1-3,TRBV11-2,TGTGCCAGCAGCTATCGATCGGGACAGGGGGACTCTGGAAACACCATATATTTT,CASSYRSGQGDSGNTIYF
11,NA,many,TRBJ2-1,TRBV29-1,TGCAGCGGTGAACAGTACAATGAGCAGTTCTTC,CSGEQYNEQFF
13,TRBD2,NA,TRBJ2-7,TRBV3-1/TRBV3-2,TGTGCCAGCACAGGGACTAGCGGAAACGAGCAGTACTTC,CASTGTSGNEQYF
13,NA,NA,TRBJ2-1,TRBV3-1/TRBV3-2,TGTGCCAGCAGCCAAGACGGATCGGGTGAGCAGTTCTTC,CASSQDGSGEQFF
15,NA,NA,TRBJ1-1,TRBV5-8,TGTGCCAGCAGCTTCGGGATCGGTCGGAACACTGAAGCTTTCTTT,CASSFGIGRNTEAFF
14,NA,few,TRBJ1-2,TRBV11-1,TGTGCCAGCAGCACCCGAGGCGGAAACTATGGCTACACCTTC,CASSTRGGNYGYTF
15,NA,NA,TRBJ2-1,TRBV10-3,TGTGCCATCAGTGAGGGGGCGAGCTCCTACAATGAGCAGTTCTTC,CAISEGASSYNEQFF
18,TRBD1,few,TRBJ1-1,TRBV7-9,TGTGCCAGCAGCCCCGAGGCTCGGACAGGGATACGGAACACTGAAGCTTTCTTT,CASSPEARTGIRNTEAFF
13,TRBD1,NA,TRBJ2-7,TRBV11-3,TGTGCCAGCAGCCTGGGGGACAGGTACGAGCAGTACTTC,CASSLGDRYEQYF
17,TRBD1,NA,TRBJ2-1,TRBV5-1,TGCGCCAGCAGCTTGGCCCTCGGGTCCGGACAGGGCGATGAGCAGTTCTTC,CASSLALGSGQGDEQFF
17,NA,NA,TRBJ2-3,TRBV15,TGTGCCACCAGCAGAGATCCAGGGAAGGGTCGGACAGATACGCAGTATTTT,CATSRDPGKGRTDTQYF
17,TRBD1,few,TRBJ2-2,TRBV5-1,TGCGCCAGCAGCCTACTACCGGGACAGGGGGCCCCCGGGGAGCTGTTTTTT,CASSLLPGQGAPGELFF